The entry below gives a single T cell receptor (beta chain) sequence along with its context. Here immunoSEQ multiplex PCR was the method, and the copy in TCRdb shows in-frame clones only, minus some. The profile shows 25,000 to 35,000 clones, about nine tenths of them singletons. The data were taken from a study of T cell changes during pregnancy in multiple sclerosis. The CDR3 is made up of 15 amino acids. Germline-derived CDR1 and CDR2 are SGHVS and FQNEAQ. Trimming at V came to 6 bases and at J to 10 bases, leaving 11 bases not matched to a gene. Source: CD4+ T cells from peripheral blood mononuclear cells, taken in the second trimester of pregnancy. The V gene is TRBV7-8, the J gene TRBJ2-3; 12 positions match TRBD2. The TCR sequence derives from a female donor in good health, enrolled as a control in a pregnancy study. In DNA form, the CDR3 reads TGTGCCAGCAGACGGACTAGCGGGGCCCCCGGGGCGCAGTATTTT. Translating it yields CASRRTSGAPGAQYF.